This T cell receptor (beta chain) came from a study of blood T cell repertoires in COVID-19 (dated by TCRdb to the early 2020s). Describing the broader study: Samples covering the acute and convalescent phases of COVID-19 were provided by collaborators in the United States, Italy and Spain. Where available, HLA class I and class II types were obtained from metadata supplied by the sample provider rather than from assay-based typing. The dataset comprised deeply sampled blood TCRbeta repertoires from subjects exposed to, actively infected with, or recovered from COVID-19. The prospective study material was composed of cDNA or gDNA derived from T cells, B-cell-depleted T cells, or PBMCs. The repertoires were made available in a free public database intended to serve as a resource for research on the immune response to SARS-CoV-2. The samples were drawn from the first 160 participants of the ongoing ImmuneRACE study and from some 1,300 subjects provided by 6 global collaborators. A de-identified subject ID, COVID-19 status, age in years and sex were almost always included in the sample metadata.

The immunoSEQ Assay, a bias-controlled multiplex PCR, was used to amplify TCRbeta CDR3 regions from genomic DNA. On the authors' methods: The number of nucleated cells in each sample was estimated by amplification of reference gene primers within the assay. To quantify the absolute abundance of each unique TCRbeta CDR3 rearrangement, sequence reads were collapsed and filtered. For each sample, productive Simpson clonality was calculated by taking the square root of Simpson's diversity index across productive rearrangements. Not all clones reach the TCRdb copy of this immuneACCESS table, which keeps in-frame sequences only. Checked studies attribute under half of the gap to unresolved V genes and leave the rest unexplained. V and J calls and clone size are those listed in that table; D and trimming were worked out from the DNA. This sample holds a few hundred thousand clones; roughly 89% were observed only once. Together, the top ten hold 2.1% of the sample.

In Seattle, one collaborating source enrolled patients while the infection was active and tracked those patients longitudinally over the course of disease. The collaborating institutions used their own protocols to collect whole blood in K2EDTA tubes. Collaborator samples were shipped for TCRbeta analysis as frozen whole blood, isolated PBMCs, or DNA extracted from either sample type. About this clone: The antigen this receptor binds is unknown. No base-level quality is on record; no much larger clone is a single base apart.

Paper-wide results and their limitations: The quantity of clinical and demographic metadata differed by source and by participant and was supplied without curation.

V sheds 3 bases and J sheds 5 bases, leaving 14 bases between their ends. Based on the germline V gene (reference sequence), the CDR1 and CDR2 sequences are LNHDA and SQIVND. The CDR3 goes from the cysteine to the phenylalanine over 15 residues. CDR3 DNA only is kept here, 45 bases in frame from base 1. The sequence joins TRBV19 to TRBJ2-1, with TRBD2 perhaps the D gene, on 6 matching bases. What was sequenced was peripheral blood. The sequence came from a woman aged 55-70 years with COVID-19, enrolled during active disease. The DNA sequence reads TGTGCCAGTAGTATTTCCACTAGCCACCACAATGAGCAGTTCTTC. It is translated as CASSISTSHHNEQFF. The variable domain in full, with residues beyond the CDR3 obtained from the reference TRBV19 and TRBJ2-1 genes, is DGGITQSPKYLFRKEGQNVTLSCEQNLNHDAMYWYRQDPGQGLRLIYYSQIVNDFQKGDIAEGYSVSREKKESFPLTVTSAQKNPTAFYLCASSISTSHHNEQFFGPGTRLTVL.